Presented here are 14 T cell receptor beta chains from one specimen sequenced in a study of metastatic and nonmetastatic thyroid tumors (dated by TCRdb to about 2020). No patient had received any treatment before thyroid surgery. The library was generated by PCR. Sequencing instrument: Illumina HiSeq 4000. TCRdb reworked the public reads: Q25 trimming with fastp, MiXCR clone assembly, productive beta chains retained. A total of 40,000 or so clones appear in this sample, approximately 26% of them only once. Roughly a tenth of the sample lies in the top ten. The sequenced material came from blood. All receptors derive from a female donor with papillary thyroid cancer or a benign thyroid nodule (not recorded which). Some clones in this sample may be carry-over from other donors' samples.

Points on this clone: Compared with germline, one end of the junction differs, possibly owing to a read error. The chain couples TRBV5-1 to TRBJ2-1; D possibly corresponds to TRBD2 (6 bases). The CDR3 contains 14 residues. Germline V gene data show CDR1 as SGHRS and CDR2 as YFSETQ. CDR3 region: CAGSEVGGPYEQFF. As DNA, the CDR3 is TGCGCCGGCAGCGAGGTGGGAGGTCCCTATGAGCAGTTCTTC.

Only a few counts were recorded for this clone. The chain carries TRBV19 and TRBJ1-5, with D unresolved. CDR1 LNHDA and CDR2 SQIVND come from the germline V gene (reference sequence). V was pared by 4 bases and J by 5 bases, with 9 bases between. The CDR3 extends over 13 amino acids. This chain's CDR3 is CASSKGRDQPQHF. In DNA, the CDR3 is TGTGCCAGTAGTAAAGGGCGGGATCAGCCCCAGCATTTT.

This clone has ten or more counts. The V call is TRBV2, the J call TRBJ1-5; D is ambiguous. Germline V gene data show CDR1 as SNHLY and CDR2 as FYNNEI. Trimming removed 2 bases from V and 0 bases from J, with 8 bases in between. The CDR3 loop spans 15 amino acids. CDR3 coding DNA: TGTGCCAGCAGTGAAAGTGAGATTAGCAATCAGCCCCAGCATTTT. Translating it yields CASSESEISNQPQHF.

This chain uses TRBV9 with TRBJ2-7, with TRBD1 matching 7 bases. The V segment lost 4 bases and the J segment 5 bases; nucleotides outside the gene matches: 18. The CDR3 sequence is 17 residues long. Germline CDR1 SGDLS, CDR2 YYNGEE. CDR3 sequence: CASSPDPRQGHRDEQYF. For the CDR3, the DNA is TGTGCCAGCAGCCCAGACCCAAGACAGGGCCACCGGGACGAGCAGTACTTC.

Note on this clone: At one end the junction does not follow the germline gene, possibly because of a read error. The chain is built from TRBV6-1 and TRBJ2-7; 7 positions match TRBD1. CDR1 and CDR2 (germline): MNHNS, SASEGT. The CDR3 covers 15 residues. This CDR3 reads CASSKGRQGPYDQYF. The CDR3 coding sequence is TGTGCCAGCAGTAAGGGAAGACAGGGACCCTACGATCAGTACTTC.

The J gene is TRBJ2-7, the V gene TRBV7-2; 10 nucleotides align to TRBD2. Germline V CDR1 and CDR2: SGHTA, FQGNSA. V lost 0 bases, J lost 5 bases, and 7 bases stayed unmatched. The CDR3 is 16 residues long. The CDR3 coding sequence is TGTGCCAGCAGCTTAGCCCCCCGAGCGGGAGGGGACGAGCAGTACTTC. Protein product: CASSLAPRAGGDEQYF.

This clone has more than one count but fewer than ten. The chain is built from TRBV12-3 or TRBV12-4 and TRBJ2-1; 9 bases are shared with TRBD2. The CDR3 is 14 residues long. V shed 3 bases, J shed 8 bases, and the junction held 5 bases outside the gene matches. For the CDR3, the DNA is TGTGCCAGCAGTTTCCTAGCGGGGACTGATGAGCAGTTCTTC. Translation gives CASSFLAGTDEQFF.

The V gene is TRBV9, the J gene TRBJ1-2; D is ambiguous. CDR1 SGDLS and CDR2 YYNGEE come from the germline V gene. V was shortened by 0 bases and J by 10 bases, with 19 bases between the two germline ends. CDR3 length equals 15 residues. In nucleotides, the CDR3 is TGTGCCAGCAGCGTAGGGCGGATTCAAGGAAATGTCTACACCTTC. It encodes CASSVGRIQGNVYTF.

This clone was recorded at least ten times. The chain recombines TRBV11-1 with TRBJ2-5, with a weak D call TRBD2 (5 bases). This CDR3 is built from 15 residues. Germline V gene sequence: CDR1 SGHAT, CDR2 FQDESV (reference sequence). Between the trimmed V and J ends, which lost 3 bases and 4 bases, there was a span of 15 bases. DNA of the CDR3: TGTGCCAGCAGCTTGTTCCCGGGATCGGCAGAGACCCAGTACTTC. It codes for CASSLFPGSAETQYF.

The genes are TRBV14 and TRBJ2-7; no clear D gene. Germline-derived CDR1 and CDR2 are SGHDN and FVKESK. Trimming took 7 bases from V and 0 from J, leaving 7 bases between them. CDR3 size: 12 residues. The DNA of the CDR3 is TGTGCCAGCATCCCCAGCTCCTACGAGCAGTACTTC. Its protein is CASIPSSYEQYF.

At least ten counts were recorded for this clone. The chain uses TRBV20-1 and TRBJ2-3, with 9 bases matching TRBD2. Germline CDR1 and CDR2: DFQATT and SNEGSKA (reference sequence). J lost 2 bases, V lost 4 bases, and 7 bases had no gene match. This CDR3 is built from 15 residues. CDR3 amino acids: CSAKLAGLSTDTQYF. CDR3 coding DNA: TGCAGTGCTAAACTAGCGGGTCTTTCCACAGATACGCAGTATTTT.

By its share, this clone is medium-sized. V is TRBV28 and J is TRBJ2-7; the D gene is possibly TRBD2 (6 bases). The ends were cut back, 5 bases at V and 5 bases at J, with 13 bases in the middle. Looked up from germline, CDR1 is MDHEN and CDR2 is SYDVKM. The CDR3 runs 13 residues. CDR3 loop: CASSPGGADEQYF. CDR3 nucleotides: TGTGCCAGCAGTCCCGGCGGGGCGGACGAGCAGTACTTC.

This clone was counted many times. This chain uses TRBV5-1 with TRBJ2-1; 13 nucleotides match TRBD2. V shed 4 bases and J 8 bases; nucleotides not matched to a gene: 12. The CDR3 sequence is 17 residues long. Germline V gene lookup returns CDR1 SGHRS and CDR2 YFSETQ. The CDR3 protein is CASSLGTSGKGGDEQFF. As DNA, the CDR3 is TGCGCCAGCAGCCTAGGGACTAGCGGGAAAGGGGGAGATGAGCAGTTCTTC. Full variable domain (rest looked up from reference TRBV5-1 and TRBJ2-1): KAGVTQTPRYLIKTRGQQVTLSCSPISGHRSVSWYQQTPGQGLQFLFEYFSETQRNKGNFPGRFSGRQFSNSRSEMNVSTLELGDSALYLCASSLGTSGKGGDEQFFGPGTRLTVL.

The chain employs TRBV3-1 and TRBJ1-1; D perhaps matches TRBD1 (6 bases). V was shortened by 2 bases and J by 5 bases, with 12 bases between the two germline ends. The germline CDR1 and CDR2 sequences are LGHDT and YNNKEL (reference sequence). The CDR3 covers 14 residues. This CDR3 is CASSQRGAQTEAFF. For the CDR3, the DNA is TGTGCCAGCAGCCAAAGGGGGGCGCAGACTGAAGCTTTCTTT.